This TCR beta chain is from a study of monozygotic twins with inflammatory bowel disease. Study results and caveats: Healthy co-twins showed greater TCRbeta diversity (inverse Simpson) than IBD patients.

The CDR3 totals 15 residues. Germline CDR1 and CDR2: SGHRS and YFSETQ. Comment on this clonotype: The antigen is undetermined.

Via template switching, UMIs carrying a 6-nucleotide sample barcode were introduced. TCRdb derives one entry per CDR3 protein from the 5' RACE reads, leaving out DNA. Here the sample table reports around 210,000 distinct CDR3 sequences. Donors gave under 3 ml of blood apiece. The chain uses TRBV5-1 and TRBJ1-5; without DNA, the TCRdb call of TRBD1 cannot be checked. The source material was blood. This TCR came from a human donor with ulcerative colitis or Crohn's disease, or a healthy co-twin of an affected twin (not recorded which). CDR3 in amino acids: CASSLTGVVNQPQHF.